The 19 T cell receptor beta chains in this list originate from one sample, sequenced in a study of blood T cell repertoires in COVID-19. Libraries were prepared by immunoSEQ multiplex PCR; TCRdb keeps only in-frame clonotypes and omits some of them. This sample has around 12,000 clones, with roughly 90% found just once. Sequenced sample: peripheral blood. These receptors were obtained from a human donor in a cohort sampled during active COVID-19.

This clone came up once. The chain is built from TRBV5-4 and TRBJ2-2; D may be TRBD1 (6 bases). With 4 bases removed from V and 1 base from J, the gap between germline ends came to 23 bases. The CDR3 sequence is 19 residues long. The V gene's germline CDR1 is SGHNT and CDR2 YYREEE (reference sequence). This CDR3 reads CASSRPGTLMGLNTGELFF. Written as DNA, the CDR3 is TGTGCCAGCAGCCGTCCCGGGACACTGATGGGGCTGAACACCGGGGAGCTGTTTTTT.

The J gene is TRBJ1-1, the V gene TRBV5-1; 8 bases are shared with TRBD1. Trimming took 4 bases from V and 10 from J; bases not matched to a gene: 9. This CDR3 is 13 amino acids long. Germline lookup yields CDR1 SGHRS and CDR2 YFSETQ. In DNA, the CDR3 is TGCGCCAGCAGCACAGGGACAGGTGGGAGAGCTTTCTTT. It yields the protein CASSTGTGGRAFF. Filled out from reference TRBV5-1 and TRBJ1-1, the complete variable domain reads KAGVTQTPRYLIKTRGQQVTLSCSPISGHRSVSWYQQTPGQGLQFLFEYFSETQRNKGNFPGRFSGRQFSNSRSEMNVSTLELGDSALYLCASSTGTGGRAFFGQGTRLTVV.

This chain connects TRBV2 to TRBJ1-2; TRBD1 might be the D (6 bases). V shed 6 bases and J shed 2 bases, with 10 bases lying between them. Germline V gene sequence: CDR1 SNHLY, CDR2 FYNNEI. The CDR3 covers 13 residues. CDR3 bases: TGTGCCAGCAGGGAGAGGGGGAACTATGGCTACACCTTC. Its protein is CASRERGNYGYTF.

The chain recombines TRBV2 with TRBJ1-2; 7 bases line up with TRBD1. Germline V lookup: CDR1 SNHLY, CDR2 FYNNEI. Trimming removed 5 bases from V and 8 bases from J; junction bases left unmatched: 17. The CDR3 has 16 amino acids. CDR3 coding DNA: TGTGCCAGCAGTCTGTACCTTTCCGCCCAGGGGGTCGGCTACACCTTC. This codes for CASSLYLSAQGVGYTF.

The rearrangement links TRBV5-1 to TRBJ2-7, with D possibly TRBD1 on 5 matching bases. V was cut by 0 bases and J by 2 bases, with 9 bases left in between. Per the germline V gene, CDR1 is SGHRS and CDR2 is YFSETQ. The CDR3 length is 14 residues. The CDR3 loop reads CASSLGTLTYEQYF. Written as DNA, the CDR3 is TGCGCCAGCAGCTTGGGGACACTGACCTACGAGCAGTACTTC.

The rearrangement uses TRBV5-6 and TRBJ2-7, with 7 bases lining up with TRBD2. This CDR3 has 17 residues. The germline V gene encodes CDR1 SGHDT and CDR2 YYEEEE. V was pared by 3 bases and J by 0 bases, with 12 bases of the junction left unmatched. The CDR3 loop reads CASSSLGGAKTSYEQYF. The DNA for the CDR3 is TGTGCCAGCAGCTCCCTGGGAGGGGCTAAGACCTCCTACGAGCAGTACTTC. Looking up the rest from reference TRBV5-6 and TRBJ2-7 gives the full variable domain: DAGVTQSPTHLIKTRGQQVTLRCSPKSGHDTVSWYQQALGQGPQFIFQYYEEEERQRGNFPDRFSGHQFPNYSSELNVNALLLGDSALYLCASSSLGGAKTSYEQYFGPGTRLTVT.

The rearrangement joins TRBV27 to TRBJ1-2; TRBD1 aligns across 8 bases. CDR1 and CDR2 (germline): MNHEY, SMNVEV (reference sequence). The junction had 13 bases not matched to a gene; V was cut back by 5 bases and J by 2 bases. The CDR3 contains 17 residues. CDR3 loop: CASSLRQGLTSNYGYTF. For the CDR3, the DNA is TGTGCCAGCAGTCTCAGACAGGGGCTTACCTCCAACTATGGCTACACCTTC.

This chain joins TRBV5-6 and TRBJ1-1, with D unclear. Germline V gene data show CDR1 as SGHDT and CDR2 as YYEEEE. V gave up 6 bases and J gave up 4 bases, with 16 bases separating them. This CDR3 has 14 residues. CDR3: CASKPVIGLTEAFF. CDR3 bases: TGTGCCAGCAAACCTGTCATTGGACTCACTGAAGCTTTCTTT.

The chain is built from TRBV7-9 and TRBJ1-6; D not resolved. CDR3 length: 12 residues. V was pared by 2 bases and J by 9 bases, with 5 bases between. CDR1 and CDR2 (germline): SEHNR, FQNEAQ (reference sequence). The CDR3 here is CASSLLASPLHF. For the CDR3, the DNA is TGTGCCAGCAGCTTATTAGCTTCACCCCTCCACTTT.

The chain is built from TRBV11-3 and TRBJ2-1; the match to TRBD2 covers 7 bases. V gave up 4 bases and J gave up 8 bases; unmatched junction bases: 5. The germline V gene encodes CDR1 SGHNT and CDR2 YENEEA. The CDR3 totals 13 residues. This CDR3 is CASSSQRGDEQFF. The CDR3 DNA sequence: TGTGCCAGCAGCTCTCAGCGGGGAGATGAGCAGTTCTTC.

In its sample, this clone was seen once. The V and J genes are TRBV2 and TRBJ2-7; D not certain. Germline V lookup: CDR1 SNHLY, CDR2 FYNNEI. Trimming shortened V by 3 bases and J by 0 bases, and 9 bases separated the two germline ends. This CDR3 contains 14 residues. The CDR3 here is CASSDPTVSYEQYF. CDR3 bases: TGTGCCAGCAGTGACCCGACTGTCTCCTACGAGCAGTACTTC.

CDR3 coding DNA: TGTGCCAGCAGCTCGGGACTAGCGACAATCAATGAGCAGTTCTTC. Encoded protein: CASSSGLATINEQFF. The chain links TRBV7-6 to TRBJ2-1; 10 bases align to TRBD2. In germline, CDR1 is SGHVS, CDR2 FNYEAQ. Trimming cost V 4 bases and J 6 bases; bases outside gene matches: 6. This CDR3 is 15 amino acids long.

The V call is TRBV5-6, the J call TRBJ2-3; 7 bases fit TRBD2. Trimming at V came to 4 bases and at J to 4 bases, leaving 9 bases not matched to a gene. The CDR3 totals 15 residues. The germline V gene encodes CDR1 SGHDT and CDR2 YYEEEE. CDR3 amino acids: CASSGPGGRADTQYF. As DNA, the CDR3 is TGTGCCAGCAGCGGGCCGGGGGGTAGGGCAGATACGCAGTATTTT. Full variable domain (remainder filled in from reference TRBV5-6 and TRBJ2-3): DAGVTQSPTHLIKTRGQQVTLRCSPKSGHDTVSWYQQALGQGPQFIFQYYEEEERQRGNFPDRFSGHQFPNYSSELNVNALLLGDSALYLCASSGPGGRADTQYFGPGTRLTVL.

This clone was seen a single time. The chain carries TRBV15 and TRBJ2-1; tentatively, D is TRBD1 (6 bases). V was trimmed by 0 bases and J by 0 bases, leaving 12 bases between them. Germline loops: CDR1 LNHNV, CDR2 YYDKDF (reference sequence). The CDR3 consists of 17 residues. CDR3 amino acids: CATSREFGGSSYNEQFF. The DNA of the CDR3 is TGTGCCACCAGCAGAGAATTTGGGGGCAGCTCCTACAATGAGCAGTTCTTC.

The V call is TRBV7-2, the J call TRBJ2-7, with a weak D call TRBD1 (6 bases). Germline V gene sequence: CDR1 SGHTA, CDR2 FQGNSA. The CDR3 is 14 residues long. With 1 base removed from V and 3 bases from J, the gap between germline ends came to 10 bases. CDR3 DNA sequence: TGTGCCAGCAGCTTAGAACAGGGAGTCTACGAGCAGTACTTC. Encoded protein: CASSLEQGVYEQYF.

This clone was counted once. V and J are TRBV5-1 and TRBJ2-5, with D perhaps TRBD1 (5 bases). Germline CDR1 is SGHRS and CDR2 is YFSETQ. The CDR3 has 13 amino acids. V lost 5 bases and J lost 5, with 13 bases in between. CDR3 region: CASREGAGETQYF. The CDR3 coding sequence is TGCGCCAGCAGGGAAGGGGCCGGGGAGACCCAGTACTTC.

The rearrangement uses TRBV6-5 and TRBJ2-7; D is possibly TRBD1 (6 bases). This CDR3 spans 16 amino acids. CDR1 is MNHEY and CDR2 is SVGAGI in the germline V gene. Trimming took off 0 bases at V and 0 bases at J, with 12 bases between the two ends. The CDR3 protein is CASSYSPGENSYEQYF. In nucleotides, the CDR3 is TGTGCCAGCAGTTACTCGCCAGGGGAAAACTCCTACGAGCAGTACTTC.

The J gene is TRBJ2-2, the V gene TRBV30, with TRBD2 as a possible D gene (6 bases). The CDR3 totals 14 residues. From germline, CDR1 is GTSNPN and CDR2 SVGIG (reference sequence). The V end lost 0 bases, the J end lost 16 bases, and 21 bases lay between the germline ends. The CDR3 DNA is TGTGCCTGGAGTGTAGGGTCCGCACGGCGGGGACCGTTTTTT. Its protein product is CAWSVGSARRGPFF. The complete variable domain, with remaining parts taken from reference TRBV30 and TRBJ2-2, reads SQTIHQWPATLVQPVGSPLSLECTVEGTSNPNLYWYRQAAGRGLQLLFYSVGIGQISSEVPQNLSASRPQDRQFILSSKKLLLSDSGFYLCAWSVGSARRGPFFGEGSRLTVL.

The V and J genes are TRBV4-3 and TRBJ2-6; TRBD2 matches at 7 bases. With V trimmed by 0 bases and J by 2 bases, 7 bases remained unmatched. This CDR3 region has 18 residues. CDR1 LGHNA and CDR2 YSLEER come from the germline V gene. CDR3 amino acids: CASSQDRAGSPGANVLTF. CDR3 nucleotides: TGCGCCAGCAGCCAAGATCGAGCGGGGAGCCCTGGGGCCAACGTCCTGACTTTC.